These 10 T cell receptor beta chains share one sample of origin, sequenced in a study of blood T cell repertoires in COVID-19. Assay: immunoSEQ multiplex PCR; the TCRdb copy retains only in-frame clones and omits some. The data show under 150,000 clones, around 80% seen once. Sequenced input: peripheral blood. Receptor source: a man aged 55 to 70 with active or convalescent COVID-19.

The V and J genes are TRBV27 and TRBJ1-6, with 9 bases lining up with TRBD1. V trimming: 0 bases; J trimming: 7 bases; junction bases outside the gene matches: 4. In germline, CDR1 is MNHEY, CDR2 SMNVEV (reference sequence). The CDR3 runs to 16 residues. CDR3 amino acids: CASSLSGTGRNSPLHF. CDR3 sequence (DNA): TGTGCCAGCAGTTTATCGGGGACAGGGAGGAATTCACCCCTCCACTTT.

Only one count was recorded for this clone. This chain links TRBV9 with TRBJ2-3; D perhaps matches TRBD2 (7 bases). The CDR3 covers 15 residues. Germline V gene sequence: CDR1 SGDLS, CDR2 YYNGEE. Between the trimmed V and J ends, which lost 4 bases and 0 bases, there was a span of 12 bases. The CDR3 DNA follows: TGTGCCAGCAGCTTTGGGGGGGGCAGCACAGATACGCAGTATTTT. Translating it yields CASSFGGGSTDTQYF.

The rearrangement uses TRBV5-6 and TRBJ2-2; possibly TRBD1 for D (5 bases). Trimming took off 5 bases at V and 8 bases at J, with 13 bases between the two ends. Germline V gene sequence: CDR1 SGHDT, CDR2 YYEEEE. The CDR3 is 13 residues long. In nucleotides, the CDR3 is TGTGCCAGCAGTAACGGACACATAGGGGAGCTGTTTTTT. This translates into CASSNGHIGELFF.

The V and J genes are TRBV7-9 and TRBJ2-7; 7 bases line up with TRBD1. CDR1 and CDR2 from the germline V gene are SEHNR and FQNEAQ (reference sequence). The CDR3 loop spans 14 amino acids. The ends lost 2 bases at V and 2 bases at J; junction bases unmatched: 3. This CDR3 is CASSLSGQPYEQYF. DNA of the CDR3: TGTGCCAGCAGCTTATCGGGACAGCCCTACGAGCAGTACTTC.

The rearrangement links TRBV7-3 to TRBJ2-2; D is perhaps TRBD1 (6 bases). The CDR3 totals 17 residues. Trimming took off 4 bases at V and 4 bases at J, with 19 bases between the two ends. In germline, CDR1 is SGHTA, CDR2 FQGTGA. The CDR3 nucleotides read TGTGCCAGCAGCTCTGCGACCGGACAGAGTAGCACCGGGGAGCTGTTTTTT. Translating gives CASSSATGQSSTGELFF.

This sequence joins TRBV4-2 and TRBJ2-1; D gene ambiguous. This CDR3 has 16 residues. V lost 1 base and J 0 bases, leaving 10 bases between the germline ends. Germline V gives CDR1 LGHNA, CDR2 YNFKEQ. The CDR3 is CASSQGIYSSYNEQFF. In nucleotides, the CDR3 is TGTGCCAGCAGCCAAGGAATTTACAGCTCCTACAATGAGCAGTTCTTC.

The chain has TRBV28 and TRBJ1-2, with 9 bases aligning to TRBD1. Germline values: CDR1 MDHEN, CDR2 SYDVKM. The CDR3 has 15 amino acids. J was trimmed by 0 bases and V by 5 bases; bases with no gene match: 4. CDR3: CASSTGGYTNYGYTF. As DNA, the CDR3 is TGTGCCAGCAGTACAGGGGGCTACACTAACTATGGCTACACCTTC.

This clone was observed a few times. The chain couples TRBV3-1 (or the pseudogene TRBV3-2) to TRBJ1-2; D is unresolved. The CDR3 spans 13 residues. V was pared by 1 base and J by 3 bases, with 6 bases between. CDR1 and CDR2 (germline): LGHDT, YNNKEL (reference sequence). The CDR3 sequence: CASSQVVYYGYTF. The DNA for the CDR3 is TGTGCCAGCAGCCAAGTAGTTTACTATGGCTACACCTTC.

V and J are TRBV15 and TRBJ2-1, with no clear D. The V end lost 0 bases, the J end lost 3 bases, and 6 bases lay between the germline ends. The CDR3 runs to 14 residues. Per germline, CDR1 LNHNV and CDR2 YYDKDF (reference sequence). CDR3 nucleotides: TGTGCCACCAGCAGAGATAATTTCTACAATGAGCAGTTCTTC. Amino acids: CATSRDNFYNEQFF. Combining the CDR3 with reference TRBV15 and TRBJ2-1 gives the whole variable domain DAMVIQNPRYQVTQFGKPVTLSCSQTLNHNVMYWYQQKSSQAPKLLFHYYDKDFNNEADTPDNFQSRRPNTSFCFLDIRSPGLGDTAMYLCATSRDNFYNEQFFGPGTRLTVL.

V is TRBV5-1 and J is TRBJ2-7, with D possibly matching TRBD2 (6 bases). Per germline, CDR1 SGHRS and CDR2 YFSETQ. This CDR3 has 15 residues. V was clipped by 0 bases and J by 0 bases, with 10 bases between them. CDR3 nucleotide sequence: TGCGCCAGCAGCTTGGGGGCCGGGAGCTCCTACGAGCAGTACTTC. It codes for CASSLGAGSSYEQYF. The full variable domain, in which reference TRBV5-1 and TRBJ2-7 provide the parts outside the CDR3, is KAGVTQTPRYLIKTRGQQVTLSCSPISGHRSVSWYQQTPGQGLQFLFEYFSETQRNKGNFPGRFSGRQFSNSRSEMNVSTLELGDSALYLCASSLGAGSSYEQYFGPGTRLTVT.